Below, 27 T cell receptor beta chains from the same sample are listed, as sequenced in a study of T cells in Graves' hyperthyroidism and ophthalmopathy. Researchers took RNA transcripts and amplified the TCR beta CDR3 regions from them. HTBI primers were used for first-round RT-PCR of the TCR CDR3. TCRdb re-called the multiplex PCR reads through MiXCR, storing one row per CDR3 protein. The data show hundreds of thousands of distinct CDR3 sequences, approximately 20% seen once. The sample consisted of blood. The receptors come from a man in his forties with Graves' ophthalmopathy.

This clonotype was picked up many times. The chain has TRBV6-5 and TRBJ2-7; D ambiguous. Trimming stripped 0 bases from V and 3 bases from J, with 6 bases between. Per the germline V gene, CDR1 is MNHEY and CDR2 is SVGAGI. This CDR3 contains 13 residues. The CDR3 region is CASSYSRGYEQYF. CDR3 sequence (DNA): TGTGCCAGCAGTTACTCTCGCGGCTACGAGCAGTACTTC.

This clonotype was picked up many times. This chain connects TRBV7-2 to TRBJ1-1; no clear D gene. V was shortened by 5 bases and J by 3 bases, with 13 bases between the two germline ends. The CDR3 runs to 14 residues. CDR1 is SGHTA, CDR2 FQGNSA, per germline. The CDR3, as DNA: TGTGCCAGCAGCGGTACAGCGGTGTACACTGAAGCTTTCTTT. This sequence encodes CASSGTAVYTEAFF.

This clonotype was detected a few times. The CDR3 coding sequence is TGTGCCAGCAGCCCCGGACGGCCCTATGGCTACACCTTC. Protein sequence: CASSPGRPYGYTF. The chain recombines TRBV30 with TRBJ1-2; no clear D gene. This CDR3 spans 13 amino acids. Germline loops: CDR1 GTSNPN, CDR2 SVGIG (reference sequence). V was cut by 8 bases and J by 4 bases, with 17 bases left in between.

Turning to this clonotype: This may arise from a read error, as a much more abundant clone is one base away. The gene calls are TRBV7-9 and TRBJ2-1, with D perhaps matching TRBD1 (5 bases). From germline, CDR1 is SEHNR and CDR2 FQNEAQ (reference sequence). The CDR3 has 13 residues. Here the CDR3 DNA reads TGTGCCCAAAATGGGGCAGAATACAATGGGCAGTTCTTC. This gives the protein CAQNGAEYNGQFF.

This clonotype was picked up many times. The rearrangement joins TRBV27 to TRBJ2-5; TRBD2 matches 13 bases. Germline CDR1 and CDR2: MNHEY and SMNVEV (reference sequence). The CDR3 totals 18 residues. J was trimmed by 5 bases and V by 0 bases; bases with no gene match: 9. CDR3 sequence reads: CASSLSGLAGRNGETQYF. The CDR3 nucleotides are TGTGCCAGCAGTTTATCGGGACTAGCGGGGAGGAATGGTGAGACCCAGTACTTC.

The chain employs TRBV5-1 and TRBJ2-5; 7 nucleotides line up with TRBD2. In germline, CDR1 is SGHRS, CDR2 YFSETQ. Losses at the gene ends were 6 bases for V and 5 bases for J; bases not matched to a gene: 13. The CDR3 is 15 amino acids. The chain's CDR3 is CASTSRGEQWETQYF. CDR3 sequence (DNA): TGCGCCAGCACCTCCCGGGGGGAGCAATGGGAGACCCAGTACTTC.

This clonotype was seen at least ten times. The chain links TRBV28 to TRBJ2-3; 12 bases agree with TRBD2. Germline assignment: CDR1 MDHEN and CDR2 SYDVKM. This CDR3 region has 17 residues. The trim removed 4 bases at V and 6 bases at J, leaving 11 bases unmatched. CDR3 sequence reads: CASSSLMTSGSADTQYF. CDR3 in DNA: TGTGCCAGCAGTTCCCTAATGACTAGCGGGAGTGCCGATACGCAGTATTTT.

This clonotype was seen many times. This sequence joins TRBV20-1 and TRBJ2-7, with 10 bases identical to TRBD1. J was trimmed by 4 bases and V by 4 bases; bases with no gene match: 7. The CDR3 covers 14 residues. In germline, CDR1 is DFQATT, CDR2 SNEGSKA (reference sequence). Here the CDR3 reads CSAILGTGAYEQYF. The CDR3 DNA is TGCAGTGCTATCCTGGGGACAGGGGCTTACGAGCAGTACTTC.

This clonotype was observed many times. The J gene is TRBJ2-7, the V gene TRBV7-2, with 8 bases matching TRBD2. CDR3 length: 15 residues. The V gene end was trimmed by 5 bases and the J gene end by 3 bases; junction bases not matched to a gene: 9. Germline CDR1 is SGHTA and CDR2 is FQGNSA. The CDR3 here is CASSAVTSGYYEQYF. The CDR3 DNA follows: TGTGCCAGCAGCGCAGTCACTAGCGGTTACTACGAGCAGTACTTC.

In this sample, this clonotype turned up many times. This chain connects TRBV12-3 or TRBV12-4 to TRBJ1-2; D is unclear. This CDR3 is built from 12 residues. The V end was cut by 2 bases, the J end by 6 bases, with 7 bases between. The CDR3 sequence is CASSLRANGYTF. Written as DNA, the CDR3 is TGTGCCAGCAGTTTAAGGGCAAATGGCTACACCTTC.

The rearrangement uses TRBV28 and TRBJ1-5; D remains unclear. Germline V gives CDR1 MDHEN, CDR2 SYDVKM. V was shortened by 7 bases and J by 4 bases, with 11 bases between the two germline ends. The CDR3 contains 13 residues. The CDR3 DNA reads TGTGCCAGCATCCCGGGCCCTAATCAGCCCCAGCATTTT. Translated: CASIPGPNQPQHF.

This chain uses TRBV6-1 with TRBJ1-5; TRBD1 matches 7 bases. The CDR3 sequence is 16 residues long. V gave up 6 bases and J gave up 2 bases; unmatched junction bases: 10. Germline loops: CDR1 MNHNS, CDR2 SASEGT. The CDR3: CASRPGTAIGNQPQHF. The CDR3 nucleotides are TGTGCCAGCAGGCCCGGGACAGCTATAGGCAATCAGCCCCAGCATTTT.

This clonotype was recorded a few times. The V call is TRBV14, the J call TRBJ2-3, with 9 bases fitting TRBD2. CDR3 length: 14 amino acids. CDR1 is SGHDN, CDR2 FVKESK, per germline. J lost 7 bases, V lost 4 bases, and 6 bases had no gene match. This CDR3 is CASSLLSGGYTQYF. CDR3 nucleotide sequence: TGTGCCAGCAGCCTACTTAGCGGGGGATATACGCAGTATTTT.

This clonotype was detected ten times or more. The rearrangement uses TRBV7-2 and TRBJ2-7; 8 nucleotides line up with TRBD2. Unmatched junction bases numbered 7, after V lost 1 base and J lost 5 bases. The CDR3 sequence is 15 residues long. CDR1 is SGHTA and CDR2 is FQGNSA in the germline V gene. The DNA for the CDR3 is TGTGCCAGCAGCTTAGTTGGGACTAGTGGACACGAGCAGTACTTC. Translated, it gives CASSLVGTSGHEQYF.

The chain joins TRBV2 to TRBJ2-1, with 8 bases that match TRBD2. CDR3 size: 14 residues. J was trimmed by 6 bases and V by 9 bases; bases with no gene match: 10. Germline CDR1 SNHLY, CDR2 FYNNEI. CDR3 in DNA: TGTGCCAGTACCACTAGCGGCCGGTCCAATGAGCAGTTCTTC. Encoded protein: CASTTSGRSNEQFF.

This clonotype was seen more than once but under ten times. This rearrangement joins TRBV2 to TRBJ2-3, with 8 bases aligning to TRBD2. Germline lookup yields CDR1 SNHLY and CDR2 FYNNEI. The CDR3 is 13 amino acids. The V and J ends lost 7 bases and 5 bases, in that order; junction bases with no gene match: 5. In nucleotides, the CDR3 is TGTGCCAGCACGCGGGGGGCCATAGATACGCAGTATTTT. Its translation is CASTRGAIDTQYF.

The chain links TRBV18 to TRBJ1-2; possible D gene TRBD1, 5 bases. V lost 3 bases and J 1 base, leaving 24 bases between the germline ends. The germline CDR1 and CDR2 sequences are KGHSH and LQKENI. The CDR3 runs 19 residues. CDR3 amino acids: CASSPFASSRQQSNYGYTF. The CDR3, as DNA: TGTGCCAGCTCACCGTTTGCCTCATCCAGACAGCAGAGTAACTATGGCTACACCTTC.

There are many counts of this clonotype. The chain has TRBV12-3 or TRBV12-4 and TRBJ1-5, with 7 nucleotides matching TRBD1. The CDR3 consists of 15 residues. Losses at the gene ends were 6 bases for V and 0 bases for J; bases not matched to a gene: 5. The CDR3 region has the DNA TGTGCCAGCAGAGGGGGCGATCATAGCAATCAGCCCCAGCATTTT. This translates into CASRGGDHSNQPQHF.

This clonotype was seen repeatedly, ten times or more. The chain joins TRBV30 to TRBJ2-3; no definite D call. The germline CDR1 and CDR2 sequences are GTSNPN and SVGIG (reference sequence). This CDR3 is built from 14 residues. The V gene lost 0 bases and the J gene lost 2 bases, with 9 bases spanning the gap. CDR3 sequence reads: CAWSVRRFTDTQYF. The CDR3 DNA is TGTGCCTGGAGTGTAAGGCGGTTCACAGATACGCAGTATTTT.

This chain uses TRBV9 with TRBJ2-3, with a tentative D call TRBD2 (6 bases). The V and J ends lost 2 bases and 4 bases respectively, with 17 bases between them. Looked up from germline, CDR1 is SGDLS and CDR2 is YYNGEE. The CDR3 length is 16 residues. The CDR3 DNA sequence: TGTGCCAGCAGCGTTACTCCGAGGACGGGGGCAGATACGCAGTATTTT. It encodes CASSVTPRTGADTQYF.

The chain carries TRBV20-1 and TRBJ1-5, with TRBD1 as a possible D gene (5 bases). The germline gives CDR1 DFQATT, CDR2 SNEGSKA (reference sequence). This CDR3 has 15 residues. Trimming stripped 2 bases from V and 7 bases from J, with 18 bases between. The CDR3 loop is CSARTSLGEGQPQHF. In nucleotides, the CDR3 is TGCAGTGCTAGAACCTCTCTGGGGGAAGGACAGCCCCAGCATTTT.

This clonotype was counted only a few times. V and J are TRBV4-3 and TRBJ1-3, with 7 positions matching TRBD1. This CDR3 region has 16 residues. CDR1 is LGHNA and CDR2 is YSLEER in the germline V gene. V was clipped by 0 bases and J by 2 bases; unmatched bases: 4. The CDR3 sequence: CASSQETGTAGNTIYF. Here the CDR3 DNA reads TGCGCCAGCAGCCAAGAGACTGGGACAGCTGGAAACACCATATATTTT.

The chain uses TRBV7-3 and TRBJ2-1; D remains unclear. With 1 base removed from V and 5 bases from J, the gap between germline ends came to 6 bases. The CDR3 runs to 13 residues. Germline CDR1 reads SGHTA; CDR2 reads FQGTGA. The CDR3 bases are TGTGCCAGCAGCTTAAGGAACAACAATGAGCAGTTCTTC. It encodes CASSLRNNNEQFF.

Many counts were recorded for this clonotype. V is TRBV20-1 and J is TRBJ2-2, with D unresolved. The CDR3 runs 11 residues. Trimming stripped 6 bases from V and 2 bases from J, with 4 bases between. The germline CDR1 and CDR2 sequences are DFQATT and SNEGSKA (reference sequence). The CDR3 loop is CSADNTGELFF. The CDR3 DNA sequence: TGCAGTGCGGATAACACCGGGGAGCTGTTTTTT.

This clonotype was observed a few times. The gene calls are TRBV5-8 and TRBJ1-6; no definite D call. CDR3 length: 15 residues. From germline, CDR1 is SGHTS and CDR2 YDEGEE. V was trimmed by 5 bases and J by 0 bases, leaving 9 bases between them. CDR3 loop: CASRLRGSYNSPLHF. Written as DNA, the CDR3 is TGTGCCAGCAGGCTCCGAGGCTCCTATAATTCACCCCTCCACTTT.

This clonotype has only a few counts. The chain links TRBV19 to TRBJ1-2, with D possibly TRBD1 on 5 matching bases. V shed 10 bases and J shed 3 bases, with 18 bases lying between them. CDR1 and CDR2 from the germline V gene are LNHDA and SQIVND (reference sequence). This CDR3 region has 14 residues. For the CDR3, the DNA is TGTGCCACCTCTCGGCGGGACGGCTACTATGGCTACACCTTC. Amino acid sequence: CATSRRDGYYGYTF.

Worth noting for this clonotype: This may stem from a read error, because a much larger clone lies one nucleotide away. The gene calls are TRBV12-3 or TRBV12-4 and TRBJ1-5; 8 bases fit TRBD1. This CDR3 region has 15 residues. DNA for the CDR3: TGTGCCAGCGGTTTCTCCGGGGACAGGCGACAGCCCCAGCATTTT. This encodes CASGFSGDRRQPQHF.